Below, 28 T cell receptor beta chains from the same sample are listed, as sequenced in a study of T cell responses to AZD1222 COVID-19 vaccine. Sequencing was performed with immunoSEQ multiplex PCR; in TCRdb, only in-frame clones are kept and a portion is missing. This table holds roughly 160,000 clones, about 93% found once. Here the sequenced sample was peripheral blood, taken on day 0 of AZD1222 vaccination. The receptors shown here come from an adult in good health.

This chain connects TRBV7-9 to TRBJ1-3; TRBD1 is a possible D gene (5 bases). V was trimmed by 0 bases and J by 0 bases, leaving 9 bases between them. The CDR3 has 16 amino acids. Germline V gene data show CDR1 as SEHNR and CDR2 as FQNEAQ (reference sequence). The CDR3 DNA follows: TGTGCCAGCAGCTTAGCCCAGGGTGGCTCTGGAAACACCATATATTTT. It codes for CASSLAQGGSGNTIYF. Looking up the rest from reference TRBV7-9 and TRBJ1-3 gives the full variable domain: DTGVSQNPRHKITKRGQNVTFRCDPISEHNRLYWYRQTLGQGPEFLTYFQNEAQLEKSRLLSDRFSAERPKGSFSTLEIQRTEQGDSAMYLCASSLAQGGSGNTIYFGEGSWLTVV.

This clone was recorded only once. The rearrangement joins TRBV3-1 (or the pseudogene TRBV3-2) to TRBJ2-3, with TRBD2 identical over 12 bases. The CDR3 runs 14 residues. From germline, CDR1 is LGHDT and CDR2 YNNKEL (reference sequence). V dropped 3 bases and J dropped 5; count of bases not matched to a gene: 0. The DNA for the CDR3 is TGTGCCAGCAGCCAGGGACTAGCGGGAGATACGCAGTATTTT. It encodes CASSQGLAGDTQYF.

This clone has just a few counts. V and J are TRBV18 and TRBJ2-3; no reliable D call. The CDR3 runs 16 residues. V was pared by 0 bases and J by 5 bases, with 15 bases between. CDR1 is KGHSH and CDR2 is LQKENI in the germline V gene. The CDR3 DNA reads as TGTGCCAGCTCACCACCCGTGGGCAGGACCCGAGATACGCAGTATTTT. Protein: CASSPPVGRTRDTQYF.

This sequence joins TRBV7-8 and TRBJ1-1; no clear D. The germline V gene has CDR1 SGHVS and CDR2 FQNEAQ. There are 13 residues in the CDR3. Trimming removed 1 base from V and 4 bases from J, with 7 bases in between. CDR3 region: CASSLGGTTEAFF. CDR3 nucleotides: TGTGCCAGCAGCTTAGGGGGAACCACTGAAGCTTTCTTT.

V gene TRBV3-1 (or the pseudogene TRBV3-2) combines with J gene TRBJ1-2, with a possible D match to TRBD1 (5 bases). This CDR3 region has 16 residues. V dropped 1 base and J dropped 3 bases, with 15 bases sitting between them. CDR1 LGHDT and CDR2 YNNKEL come from the germline V gene (reference sequence). CDR3: CASSQGHDRSYYGYTF. The CDR3 nucleotides read TGTGCCAGCAGCCAAGGACACGACAGATCCTACTATGGCTACACCTTC.

The chain couples TRBV5-1 to TRBJ1-1, with 8 positions matching TRBD1. The CDR3 length is 15 residues. The V segment lost 4 bases and the J segment 4 bases; nucleotides outside the gene matches: 9. Germline CDR1 and CDR2: SGHRS and YFSETQ. The CDR3 sequence is CASSLDRTGSTEAFF. The CDR3 region has the DNA TGCGCCAGCAGCCTGGACCGGACAGGGAGCACTGAAGCTTTCTTT.

On this clone: The sample contains more than one DNA sequence encoding this CDR3. The J gene is TRBJ2-5, the V gene TRBV5-4, with 8 positions matching TRBD2. The CDR3 runs to 17 residues. V lost 4 bases to trimming and J lost 3 bases; unmatched junction nucleotides: 14. Looked up from germline, CDR1 is SGHNT and CDR2 is YYREEE (reference sequence). This chain's CDR3 is CASSPGLAGGPEETQYF. The DNA of the CDR3 is TGTGCCAGCAGCCCCGGGCTAGCGGGCGGTCCGGAAGAGACCCAGTACTTC. Complete variable domain (other parts from reference TRBV5-4 and TRBJ2-5): ETGVTQSPTHLIKTRGQQVTLRCSSQSGHNTVSWYQQALGQGPQFIFQYYREEENGRGNFPPRFSGLQFPNYSSELNVNALELDDSALYLCASSPGLAGGPEETQYFGPGTRLLVL.

This clone was observed once. The gene calls are TRBV4-1 and TRBJ1-1; no firm D call. From germline, CDR1 is MGHRA and CDR2 YSYEKL. This CDR3 is 15 amino acids long. V lost 0 bases to trimming and J lost 0 bases, with 8 bases between them. CDR3 protein: CASSQDRTMNTEAFF. For the CDR3, the DNA is TGCGCCAGCAGCCAAGATCGTACGATGAACACTGAAGCTTTCTTT.

The V call is TRBV5-4, the J call TRBJ2-7; TRBD1 is a possible D gene (5 bases). The V and J ends lost 4 bases and 0 bases respectively, with 11 bases between them. CDR1 and CDR2 (germline): SGHNT, YYREEE (reference sequence). The CDR3 contains 14 residues. The CDR3 spells CASSLDRNSYEQYF. The DNA for the CDR3 is TGTGCCAGCAGCCTTGACAGAAACTCCTACGAGCAGTACTTC.

V and J are TRBV7-3 and TRBJ1-2, with 7 bases matching TRBD1. Germline V gene sequence: CDR1 SGHTA, CDR2 FQGTGA. J gave up 7 bases and V 5 bases, and 7 bases lay outside the gene matches. The CDR3 extends over 13 amino acids. Here the CDR3 reads CASSTGASGGYTF. The CDR3 DNA follows: TGTGCCAGCAGCACAGGGGCTTCGGGTGGCTACACCTTC.

This clone was observed once. This chain joins TRBV5-6 and TRBJ1-3; no clear D. Looked up from germline, CDR1 is SGHDT and CDR2 is YYEEEE. The CDR3 consists of 14 residues. Trimming shortened V by 4 bases and J by 0 bases, and 8 bases separated the two germline ends. Here the CDR3 reads CASSPHGSGNTIYF. In DNA, the CDR3 is TGTGCCAGCAGCCCCCACGGCTCTGGAAACACCATATATTTT.

This chain connects TRBV9 to TRBJ2-1; the match to TRBD1 covers 7 bases. The germline gives CDR1 SGDLS, CDR2 YYNGEE. With 4 bases clipped from V and 7 bases from J, the junction kept 20 bases outside the gene matches. The CDR3 has 18 residues. The CDR3 spells CASSIATDVRDSLNEQFF. The CDR3 region has the DNA TGTGCCAGCAGCATCGCTACCGACGTACGGGACAGTTTAAATGAGCAGTTCTTC.

The chain is built from TRBV7-9 and TRBJ1-3; weak D call: TRBD1 (5 bases). This CDR3 spans 16 amino acids. The germline V gene has CDR1 SEHNR and CDR2 FQNEAQ (reference sequence). V was trimmed by 2 bases and J by 3 bases, leaving 14 bases between them. CDR3 amino acids: CASSLTSGQGGNTIYF. Written as DNA, the CDR3 is TGTGCCAGCAGCTTAACGAGCGGGCAGGGTGGAAACACCATATATTTT. Looking up the rest from reference TRBV7-9 and TRBJ1-3 gives the full variable domain: DTGVSQNPRHKITKRGQNVTFRCDPISEHNRLYWYRQTLGQGPEFLTYFQNEAQLEKSRLLSDRFSAERPKGSFSTLEIQRTEQGDSAMYLCASSLTSGQGGNTIYFGEGSWLTVV.

The V call is TRBV18, the J call TRBJ2-7; D possibly corresponds to TRBD1 (6 bases). With 0 bases removed from V and 2 bases from J, the gap between germline ends came to 17 bases. This CDR3 contains 17 residues. CDR1 KGHSH and CDR2 LQKENI come from the germline V gene. The CDR3 nucleotides read TGTGCCAGCTCACCACCACGTGGGCAGGGGCTACCCTACGAGCAGTACTTC. Translating gives CASSPPRGQGLPYEQYF.

The V and J genes are TRBV10-3 and TRBJ2-2, with D tentatively TRBD1 (6 bases). Germline CDR1 and CDR2: ENHRY and SYGVKD. The ends were cut back, 6 bases at V and 6 bases at J, with 11 bases in the middle. The length of the CDR3 is 13 residues. DNA of the CDR3: TGTGCCATCAGCGAACAGGGCCCCGGGGAGCTGTTTTTT. Translation: CAISEQGPGELFF.

The V and J genes are TRBV27 and TRBJ1-1; D is perhaps TRBD1 (5 bases). CDR1 and CDR2 from the germline V gene are MNHEY and SMNVEV (reference sequence). Trimming removed 5 bases from V and 6 bases from J, with 16 bases in between. The CDR3 contains 14 residues. The CDR3 sequence is CASSDLSGPAEAFF. In DNA, the CDR3 is TGTGCCAGCAGTGACCTTTCGGGGCCTGCTGAAGCTTTCTTT.

The genes are TRBV28 and TRBJ2-2; D not resolved. The germline V gene encodes CDR1 MDHEN and CDR2 SYDVKM. V was trimmed by 3 bases and J by 4 bases, leaving 12 bases between them. The CDR3 has 15 residues. CDR3 amino acids: CASSLSSLGTGELFF. The DNA for the CDR3 is TGTGCCAGCAGTTTGTCTAGTTTAGGCACCGGGGAGCTGTTTTTT.

The CDR3 spells CASSPSPLSRGLEQFF. CDR3 in DNA: TGCGCCAGCAGCCCTAGCCCTCTTAGTAGGGGTTTGGAGCAGTTCTTC. V is TRBV4-1 and J is TRBJ2-1; tentatively, D is TRBD1 or TRBD2 (5 bases each). Germline V gives CDR1 MGHRA, CDR2 YSYEKL. Between the trimmed V and J ends, which lost 4 bases and 10 bases, there was a span of 23 bases. The CDR3 consists of 16 residues.

This clone appeared a single time. The genes are TRBV6-5 and TRBJ2-7; no clear D. The CDR3 sequence is 14 residues long. Looked up from germline, CDR1 is MNHEY and CDR2 is SVGAGI. V was shortened by 6 bases and J by 5 bases, with 17 bases between the two germline ends. The CDR3 coding sequence is TGTGCCAGCAGCGCCGACGGCGGAATCGACGAGCAGTACTTC. Its protein product is CASSADGGIDEQYF.

The chain has TRBV11-2 and TRBJ2-1, with a weak D call TRBD2 (6 bases). This CDR3 is 13 amino acids long. Germline CDR1 SGHAT, CDR2 FQNNGV. The V end lost 6 bases, the J end lost 12 bases, and 18 bases lay between the germline ends. CDR3 DNA sequence: TGTGCCAGCAGGGAATCGGAGGGAAGCGGGCAGTTCTTC. Translated, it gives CASRESEGSGQFF.

This clone was seen only once. This chain joins TRBV3-1 (or the pseudogene TRBV3-2) and TRBJ1-1; D gene unclear. Germline CDR1 LGHDT, CDR2 YNNKEL (reference sequence). With 3 bases removed from V and 3 bases from J, the gap between germline ends came to 11 bases. The CDR3 runs 14 residues. CDR3 in DNA: TGTGCCAGCAGCCACCACGGCGGGGACACTGAAGCTTTCTTT. This gives the protein CASSHHGGDTEAFF.

This clone was recorded a few times. CDR3 in amino acids: CASSLRGLTYEQYF. The DNA of the CDR3 is TGTGCCAGCAGCCTACGAGGACTTACCTACGAGCAGTACTTC. The chain has TRBV3-1 (or the pseudogene TRBV3-2) and TRBJ2-7; possibly TRBD2 for D (5 bases). CDR3 length: 14 amino acids. V was clipped by 4 bases and J by 2 bases, with 12 bases between them. Germline assignment: CDR1 LGHDT and CDR2 YNNKEL (reference sequence).

V usage is TRBV18 and J usage is TRBJ1-2; a possible D gene is TRBD1 (5 bases). Trimming took 3 bases from V and 2 from J, leaving 10 bases between them. Germline V CDR1 and CDR2: KGHSH, LQKENI. The CDR3 spans 14 residues. CDR3 loop: CASSPLGGNYGYTF. CDR3 nucleotides: TGTGCCAGCTCACCCCTTGGGGGGAACTATGGCTACACCTTC.

The V gene is TRBV6-5, the J gene TRBJ1-6; D unresolved. Germline V gene sequence: CDR1 MNHEY, CDR2 SVGAGI. The CDR3 is 14 residues long. Trimming shortened V by 1 base and J by 10 bases, and 11 bases separated the two germline ends. The CDR3 loop reads CASSYLLVESPLHF. The CDR3 DNA reads TGTGCCAGCAGTTACTTGCTGGTTGAGTCACCCCTCCACTTT.

This chain connects TRBV3-1 (or the pseudogene TRBV3-2) to TRBJ2-7, with TRBD1 matching over 8 bases. Germline V CDR1 and CDR2: LGHDT, YNNKEL (reference sequence). The CDR3 is 15 amino acids. Germline trimming cut 1 base from V and 2 bases from J; bases unmatched to any gene: 4. CDR3 residues: CASSQGTGFAYEQYF. The CDR3 DNA reads as TGTGCCAGCAGCCAAGGGACAGGGTTTGCCTACGAGCAGTACTTC.

The rearrangement joins TRBV2 to TRBJ1-5; D is ambiguous. V lost 5 bases and J 3 bases, leaving 8 bases between the germline ends. The V gene's germline CDR1 is SNHLY and CDR2 FYNNEI. This CDR3 is 13 amino acids long. The DNA of the CDR3 is TGTGCCAGCAGTCTCACTAACAATCAGCCCCAGCATTTT. It specifies CASSLTNNQPQHF.

V gene TRBV6-1 combines with J gene TRBJ1-1, with D unclear. The ends were cut back, 2 bases at V and 0 bases at J, with 7 bases in the middle. CDR1 MNHNS and CDR2 SASEGT come from the germline V gene. The CDR3 covers 14 residues. Here the CDR3 DNA reads TGTGCCAGCAGTGAAAACAGAATGAACACTGAAGCTTTCTTT. It is translated as CASSENRMNTEAFF.

J is TRBJ2-2 and V is TRBV28; 12 bases map to TRBD2. J lost 4 bases, V lost 0 bases, and 0 bases had no gene match. The germline gives CDR1 MDHEN, CDR2 SYDVKM. The CDR3 spans 16 residues. This CDR3 is CASSLWTSGSTGELFF. Written as DNA, the CDR3 is TGTGCCAGCAGTTTATGGACTAGCGGGAGCACCGGGGAGCTGTTTTTT.